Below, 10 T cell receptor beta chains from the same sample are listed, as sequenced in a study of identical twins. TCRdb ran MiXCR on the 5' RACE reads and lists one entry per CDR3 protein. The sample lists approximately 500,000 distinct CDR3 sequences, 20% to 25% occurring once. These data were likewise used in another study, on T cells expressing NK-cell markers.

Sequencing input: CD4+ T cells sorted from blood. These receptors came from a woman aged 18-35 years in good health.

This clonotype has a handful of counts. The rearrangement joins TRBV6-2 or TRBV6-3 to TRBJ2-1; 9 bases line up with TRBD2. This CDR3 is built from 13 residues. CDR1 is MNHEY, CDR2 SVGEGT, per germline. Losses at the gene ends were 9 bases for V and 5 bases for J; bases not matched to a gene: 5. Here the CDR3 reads CASLGLAHNEQFF. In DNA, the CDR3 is TGTGCCAGTCTGGGACTAGCCCACAATGAGCAGTTCTTC.

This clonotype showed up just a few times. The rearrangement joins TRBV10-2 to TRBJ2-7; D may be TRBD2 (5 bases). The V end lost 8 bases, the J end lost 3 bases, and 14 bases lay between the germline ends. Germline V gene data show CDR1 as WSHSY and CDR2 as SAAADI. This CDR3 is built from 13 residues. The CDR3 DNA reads TGCGCCAGCGGACTTAACGGGATCTACGAGCAGTACTTC. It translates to CASGLNGIYEQYF.

The CDR3 DNA reads TGCAGCGTTGATTTTACCGGACTAGCAGAGACCCAGTACTTC. Protein sequence: CSVDFTGLAETQYF. The V gene is TRBV29-1, the J gene TRBJ2-5, with 8 bases identical to TRBD2. The length of the CDR3 is 14 residues. V shed 3 bases and J 4 bases; nucleotides not matched to a gene: 7. The germline V gene encodes CDR1 SQVTM and CDR2 ANQGSEA.

The chain's CDR3 is CASSLGSSVSESGYTF. The CDR3 bases are TGTGCCAGCAGCTTAGGGTCTTCGGTGTCAGAGTCTGGCTACACCTTC. The chain employs TRBV7-8 and TRBJ1-2; D unclear. Per the germline V gene, CDR1 is SGHVS and CDR2 is FQNEAQ. V was pared by 1 base and J by 7 bases, with 19 bases between. The CDR3 is 16 amino acids.

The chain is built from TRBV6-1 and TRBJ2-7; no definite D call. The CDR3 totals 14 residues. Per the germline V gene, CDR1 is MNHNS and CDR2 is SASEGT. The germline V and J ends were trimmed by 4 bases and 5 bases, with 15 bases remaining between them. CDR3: CASSGLVKGHEQYF. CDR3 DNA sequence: TGTGCCAGCAGTGGTCTAGTGAAGGGCCACGAGCAGTACTTC.

The CDR3 DNA reads as TGCAGTGCTAGAGACAAGAACACTGAAGCTTTCTTT. Translated, it gives CSARDKNTEAFF. The chain combines TRBV20-1 with TRBJ1-1; D gene ambiguous. Germline lookup yields CDR1 DFQATT and CDR2 SNEGSKA (reference sequence). Trimming left V 0 bases short and J 1 base short, with 3 bases between. The CDR3 is 12 amino acids.

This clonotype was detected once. CDR3 DNA: TGCAGCGTTGATAGGCAGCGGGAGCAGTTCTTC. Translating it yields CSVDRQREQFF. V gene TRBV29-1 combines with J gene TRBJ2-1; D may be TRBD2 (5 bases). V was shortened by 3 bases and J by 10 bases, with 10 bases between the two germline ends. Per germline, CDR1 SQVTM and CDR2 ANQGSEA. This CDR3 region has 11 residues.

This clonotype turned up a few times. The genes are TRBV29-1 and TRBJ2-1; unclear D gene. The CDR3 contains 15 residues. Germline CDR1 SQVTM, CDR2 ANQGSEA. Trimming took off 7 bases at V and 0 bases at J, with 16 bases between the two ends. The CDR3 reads CSGGWRFSSYNEQFF. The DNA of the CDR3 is TGCAGCGGTGGATGGAGATTCAGCTCCTACAATGAGCAGTTCTTC.

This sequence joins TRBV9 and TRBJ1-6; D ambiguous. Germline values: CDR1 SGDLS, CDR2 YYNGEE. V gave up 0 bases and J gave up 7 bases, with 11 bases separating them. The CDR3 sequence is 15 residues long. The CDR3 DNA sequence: TGTGCCAGCAGCGTAGTAGGAGGGCGGAATTCACCCCTCCACTTT. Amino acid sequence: CASSVVGGRNSPLHF.

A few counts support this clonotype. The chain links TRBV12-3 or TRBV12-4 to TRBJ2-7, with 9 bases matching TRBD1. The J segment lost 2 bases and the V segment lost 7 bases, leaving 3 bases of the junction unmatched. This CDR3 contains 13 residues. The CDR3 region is CASTGTGTYEQYF. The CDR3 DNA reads TGTGCCAGCACCGGGACAGGGACCTACGAGCAGTACTTC.